These 24 T cell receptor beta chains were sequenced from one sample in a study of immune cell composition in non-small cell lung cancer. Normal lung sampling was at least 3 cm from the tumour, as distant as possible. Profiling relied on immunoSEQ multiplex PCR, and the TCRdb table lists in-frame clones only, not all of them. The sample consists of around 5,600 clones, about 85% of them appearing once. Input material: non-adjacent lung tissue. Source of these receptors: a human donor with non-small cell lung cancer.

This clone has only one observation. V gene TRBV11-2 combines with J gene TRBJ2-7; TRBD1 matches at 7 bases. V gave up 2 bases and J gave up 3 bases; unmatched junction bases: 1. Germline V gene sequence: CDR1 SGHAT, CDR2 FQNNGV. CDR3 length equals 13 residues. The CDR3 nucleotides are TGTGCCAGCAGCTTATCAGGGGGCTACGAGCAGTACTTC. It yields the protein CASSLSGGYEQYF.

J is TRBJ2-7 and V is TRBV10-3; D is possibly TRBD2 (6 bases). The ends were cut back, 0 bases at V and 2 bases at J, with 17 bases in the middle. The CDR3 loop spans 17 amino acids. Germline lookup yields CDR1 ENHRY and CDR2 SYGVKD. The CDR3 is CAISESILAATPYEQYF. The CDR3 nucleotides are TGTGCCATCAGTGAGTCGATACTAGCTGCAACCCCCTACGAGCAGTACTTC.

The chain employs TRBV4-2 and TRBJ1-2; maybe TRBD1 (5 bases). The germline gives CDR1 LGHNA, CDR2 YNFKEQ. The CDR3 extends over 16 amino acids. The germline V and J ends were trimmed by 0 bases and 4 bases, with 15 bases remaining between them. CDR3 in DNA: TGTGCCAGCAGCCAAGATACCGGAGGGGCGTCCTATGGCTACACCTTC. Translating gives CASSQDTGGASYGYTF.

This chain uses TRBV19 with TRBJ1-5; the D gene is possibly TRBD1 (6 bases). Germline V gene lookup returns CDR1 LNHDA and CDR2 SQIVND (reference sequence). The CDR3 has 12 residues. V gave up 6 bases and J gave up 5 bases, with 8 bases separating them. The CDR3 nucleotides are TGTGCCAGTAGGACAGGTGATCAGCCCCAGCATTTT. Residues: CASRTGDQPQHF.

This clone was detected once. The chain has TRBV7-3 and TRBJ2-6; D not resolved. Germline assignment: CDR1 SGHTA and CDR2 FQGTGA. V gave up 4 bases and J gave up 0 bases, with 7 bases separating them. The CDR3 consists of 15 residues. The CDR3 DNA is TGTGCCAGCAGCTCTACAGCCTCTGGGGCCAACGTCCTGACTTTC. It specifies CASSSTASGANVLTF.

The rearrangement links TRBV29-1 to TRBJ1-1; tentative D call: TRBD1 (6 bases). V lost 6 bases, J lost 11 bases, and 19 bases lay in between. The germline gives CDR1 SQVTM, CDR2 ANQGSEA. The CDR3 contains 12 residues. The DNA for the CDR3 is TGCAGCGTCCCACAGGGACCCGGCAAGGCTTTCTTT. Protein: CSVPQGPGKAFF. Combining the CDR3 with reference TRBV29-1 and TRBJ1-1 gives the whole variable domain SAVISQKPSRDICQRGTSLTIQCQVDSQVTMMFWYRQQPGQSLTLIATANQGSEATYESGFVIDKFPISRPNLTFSTLTVSNMSPEDSSIYLCSVPQGPGKAFFGQGTRLTVV.

The V call is TRBV6-6, the J call TRBJ1-5; the D gene is possibly TRBD1 (6 bases). CDR3 length: 15 residues. Germline V gene lookup returns CDR1 MNHNY and CDR2 SVGAGI (reference sequence). V was clipped by 6 bases and J by 2 bases, with 14 bases between them. CDR3 DNA sequence: TGTGCCAGCAGCGAACAGGGTTATGGCAATCAGCCCCAGCATTTT. As protein: CASSEQGYGNQPQHF.

The J gene is TRBJ2-3, the V gene TRBV9, with 7 bases matching TRBD2. CDR1 and CDR2 (germline): SGDLS, YYNGEE. V lost 0 bases, J lost 4 bases, and 8 bases stayed unmatched. The CDR3 extends over 16 amino acids. DNA for the CDR3: TGTGCCAGCAGCGTAGTTATAACGGGAGGTCCAGATACGCAGTATTTT. This encodes CASSVVITGGPDTQYF.

The chain combines TRBV7-8 with TRBJ2-1; 9 bases agree with TRBD2. The CDR3 has 14 amino acids. CDR1 SGHVS and CDR2 FQNEAQ come from the germline V gene. Trimming cost V 5 bases and J 9 bases; bases outside gene matches: 8. The CDR3 region is CASSPPSGNGEQFF. CDR3 in DNA: TGTGCCAGCAGCCCCCCTAGCGGGAACGGTGAGCAGTTCTTC. Based on the CDR3 plus reference TRBV7-8 and TRBJ2-1, the full variable domain is GAGVSQSPRYKVAKRGQDVALRCDPISGHVSLFWYQQALGQGPEFLTYFQNEAQLDKSGLPSDRFFAERPEGSVSTLKIQRTQQEDSAVYLCASSPPSGNGEQFFGPGTRLTVL.

The chain couples TRBV6-5 to TRBJ1-1; D unclear. This CDR3 is 14 amino acids long. Trimming left V 6 bases short and J 0 bases short, with 11 bases between. Germline V gene lookup returns CDR1 MNHEY and CDR2 SVGAGI. For the CDR3, the DNA is TGTGCCAGCAGAAATCGAGGGATGAACACTGAAGCTTTCTTT. Translation gives CASRNRGMNTEAFF.

The genes are TRBV6-6 and TRBJ2-6, with D perhaps TRBD1 (6 bases). The CDR3 loop spans 16 amino acids. Between the trimmed V and J ends, which lost 6 bases and 0 bases, there was a span of 12 bases. Germline assignment: CDR1 MNHNY and CDR2 SVGAGI (reference sequence). The CDR3: CASRSDRLSGANVLTF. As DNA, the CDR3 is TGTGCCAGCAGGTCGGACAGACTCTCTGGGGCCAACGTCCTGACTTTC.

The rearrangement uses TRBV27 and TRBJ2-1; maybe TRBD1 (5 bases). This CDR3 region has 13 residues. V dropped 2 bases and J dropped 9 bases, with 11 bases sitting between them. CDR1 and CDR2 from the germline V gene are MNHEY and SMNVEV (reference sequence). The CDR3 region has the DNA TGTGCCAGCAGTTTAGGTAGGGGTGCTGAGCAGTTCTTC. Encoded protein: CASSLGRGAEQFF.

The chain has TRBV18 and TRBJ2-7; D is unresolved. Trimming shortened V by 2 bases and J by 7 bases, and 9 bases separated the two germline ends. This CDR3 spans 12 amino acids. Germline CDR1 and CDR2: KGHSH and LQKENI. The CDR3 bases are TGTGCCAGCTCACCAACGAGTATAGAGCAGTACTTC. It translates to CASSPTSIEQYF.

The chain uses TRBV9 and TRBJ2-1; TRBD1 might be the D (6 bases). CDR3 size: 15 residues. CDR1 and CDR2 from the germline V gene are SGDLS and YYNGEE. V was clipped by 4 bases and J by 7 bases, with 18 bases between them. The CDR3 here is CASSPGTLGQNEQFF. Written as DNA, the CDR3 is TGTGCCAGCAGCCCAGGGACATTAGGGCAAAATGAGCAGTTCTTC.

J is TRBJ2-5 and V is TRBV19; D ambiguous. The CDR3 consists of 12 residues. Germline CDR1 LNHDA, CDR2 SQIVND (reference sequence). V lost 3 bases and J lost 4, with 6 bases in between. In nucleotides, the CDR3 is TGTGCCAGTAGTATCCTAGGAGAGACCCAGTACTTC. Translation gives CASSILGETQYF.

This chain joins TRBV6-5 and TRBJ2-7; 9 bases fit TRBD1. J lost 0 bases, V lost 4 bases, and 4 bases had no gene match. Per germline, CDR1 MNHEY and CDR2 SVGAGI. There are 15 residues in the CDR3. CDR3 nucleotide sequence: TGTGCCAGCAGTTTGACAGGGGGAAACTCCTACGAGCAGTACTTC. This encodes CASSLTGGNSYEQYF.

The CDR3 DNA follows: TGTGCCAGCAGGGGCCCTGGAAACACCATATATTTT. It codes for CASRGPGNTIYF. This rearrangement joins TRBV6-5 to TRBJ1-3; no definite D call. The CDR3 totals 12 residues. Germline assignment: CDR1 MNHEY and CDR2 SVGAGI. Trimming pared 6 bases from V and 2 bases from J, leaving 5 bases between.

This chain uses TRBV20-1 with TRBJ2-3, with a weak D call TRBD2 (6 bases). Deletions cut 4 bases from V and 10 bases from J, with 12 bases between. The CDR3 is 11 amino acids. In germline, CDR1 is DFQATT, CDR2 SNEGSKA (reference sequence). The CDR3 loop reads CSAKGGISQYF. DNA for the CDR3: TGCAGTGCTAAAGGCGGGATTTCGCAGTATTTT.

The chain combines TRBV29-1 with TRBJ2-2; possibly TRBD1 for D (5 bases). This CDR3 is 15 amino acids long. Germline CDR1 SQVTM, CDR2 ANQGSEA. Trimming pared 4 bases from V and 2 bases from J, leaving 14 bases between. For the CDR3, the DNA is TGCAGCGTTGGTGTGTCAGGGCAAAACACCGGGGAGCTGTTTTTT. Its translation is CSVGVSGQNTGELFF.

This clone appeared a single time. The chain joins TRBV5-4 to TRBJ1-5, with D possibly being TRBD1 (6 bases). The CDR3 sequence is 16 residues long. Trimming removed 3 bases at V and 2 bases at J, with 15 bases between. Germline V gene sequence: CDR1 SGHNT, CDR2 YYREEE (reference sequence). The CDR3 region has the DNA TGTGCCAGCAGCTATAAAACAGGGACGGGCAATCAGCCCCAGCATTTT. It translates to CASSYKTGTGNQPQHF.

The gene calls are TRBV5-4 and TRBJ2-7; the match to TRBD2 covers 9 bases. Germline V gene sequence: CDR1 SGHNT, CDR2 YYREEE (reference sequence). Trimming removed 5 bases from V and 6 bases from J; junction bases left unmatched: 15. This CDR3 region has 16 residues. The CDR3 here is CASSSSRGRAVLEQYF. The DNA of the CDR3 is TGTGCCAGCAGTTCCTCGCGCGGGAGGGCCGTTCTCGAGCAGTACTTC. Full variable domain (outside the CDR3, taken from reference TRBV5-4 and TRBJ2-7): ETGVTQSPTHLIKTRGQQVTLRCSSQSGHNTVSWYQQALGQGPQFIFQYYREEENGRGNFPPRFSGLQFPNYSSELNVNALELDDSALYLCASSSSRGRAVLEQYFGPGTRLTVT.

To note about this clone: Germline is not matched at one junction end, which may reflect a read error. The chain recombines TRBV19 with TRBJ2-7, with 11 positions matching TRBD2. Germline V gives CDR1 LNHDA, CDR2 SQIVND (reference sequence). The CDR3 runs to 13 residues. CDR3 nucleotide sequence: TGTGCCAGTAGTATGCTTCCGGGACTAGCGGAAGAATTC. It is translated as CASSMLPGLAEEF.

The rearrangement links TRBV27 to TRBJ1-4; D is unresolved. Germline V gene data show CDR1 as MNHEY and CDR2 as SMNVEV (reference sequence). V shed 0 bases and J shed 5 bases, with 13 bases lying between them. The CDR3 runs to 16 residues. CDR3: CASSLSSGRENEKLFF. CDR3 sequence (DNA): TGTGCCAGCAGTTTATCCTCCGGGCGGGAAAATGAAAAACTGTTTTTT.

The chain recombines TRBV5-4 with TRBJ1-2; TRBD1 might be the D (5 bases). Germline V gene lookup returns CDR1 SGHNT and CDR2 YYREEE (reference sequence). The CDR3 runs to 12 residues. The V end was cut by 4 bases, the J end by 5 bases, with 9 bases between. This CDR3 is CASSPRQYGYTF. CDR3 nucleotides: TGTGCCAGCAGCCCTCGACAGTATGGCTACACCTTC. The full variable domain, its missing parts supplied by reference TRBV5-4 and TRBJ1-2, is ETGVTQSPTHLIKTRGQQVTLRCSSQSGHNTVSWYQQALGQGPQFIFQYYREEENGRGNFPPRFSGLQFPNYSSELNVNALELDDSALYLCASSPRQYGYTFGSGTRLTVV.